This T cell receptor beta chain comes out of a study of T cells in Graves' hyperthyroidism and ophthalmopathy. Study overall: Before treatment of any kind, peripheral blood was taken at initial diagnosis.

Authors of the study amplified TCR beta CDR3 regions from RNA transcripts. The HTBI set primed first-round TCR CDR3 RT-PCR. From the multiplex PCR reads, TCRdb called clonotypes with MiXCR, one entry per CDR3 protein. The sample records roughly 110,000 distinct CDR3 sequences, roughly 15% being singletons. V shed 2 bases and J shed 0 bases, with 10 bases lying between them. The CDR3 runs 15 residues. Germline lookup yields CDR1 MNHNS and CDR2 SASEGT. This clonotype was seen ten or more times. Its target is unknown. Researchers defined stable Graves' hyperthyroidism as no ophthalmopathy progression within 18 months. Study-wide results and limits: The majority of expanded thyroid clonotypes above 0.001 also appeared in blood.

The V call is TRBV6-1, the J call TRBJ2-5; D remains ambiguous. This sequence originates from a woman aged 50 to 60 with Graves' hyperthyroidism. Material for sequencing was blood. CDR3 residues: CASSEMANYQETQYF. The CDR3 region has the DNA TGTGCCAGCAGTGAAATGGCCAATTACCAAGAGACCCAGTACTTC.